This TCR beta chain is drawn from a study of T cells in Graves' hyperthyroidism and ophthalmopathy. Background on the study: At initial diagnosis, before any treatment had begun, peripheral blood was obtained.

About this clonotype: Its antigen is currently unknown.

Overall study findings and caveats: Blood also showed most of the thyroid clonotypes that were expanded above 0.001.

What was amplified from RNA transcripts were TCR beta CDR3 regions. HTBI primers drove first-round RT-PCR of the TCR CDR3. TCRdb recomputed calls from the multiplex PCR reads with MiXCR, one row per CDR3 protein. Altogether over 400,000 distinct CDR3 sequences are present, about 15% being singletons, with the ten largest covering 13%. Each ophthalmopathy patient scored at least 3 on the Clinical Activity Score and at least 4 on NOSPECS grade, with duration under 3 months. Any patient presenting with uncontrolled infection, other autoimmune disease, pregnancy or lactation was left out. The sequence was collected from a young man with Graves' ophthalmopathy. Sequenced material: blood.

The CDR3, as DNA: TGTGCCAGCAGTTACAGCCGGGACAACCCAGAGCAGTTCTTC. Translating it yields CASSYSRDNPEQFF. The chain uses TRBV6-1 and TRBJ2-1, with a possible D match to TRBD1 (6 bases). Germline assignment: CDR1 MNHNS and CDR2 SASEGT. The length of the CDR3 is 14 residues. Trimming left V 5 bases short and J 10 bases short, with 18 bases between.